The clone carrying this T cell receptor beta chain has at least ten counts. Its cognate antigen is unknown. Produced via immunoSEQ multiplex PCR; TCRdb's table is partial and in-frame only. This repertoire shows approximately 150,000 clones, about 92% found once; its top ten account for about 6%. The data originate from a study of T cell responses to AZD1222 COVID-19 vaccine. This CDR3 comprises 14 residues. CDR1 and CDR2 from the germline V gene are MDHEN and SYDVKM. V shed 2 bases and J shed 2 bases, with 10 bases lying between them. Whole-study findings and limits: Donors were largely white British and mainly female; clonal diversity was possibly underestimated.

The sample consisted of peripheral blood, taken 28 days after the second AZD1222 dose. This receptor was identified in an adult who received the AZD1222 COVID-19 vaccine. The V call is TRBV28, the J call TRBJ2-7; a possible D gene is TRBD1 (5 bases). The CDR3: CASSLAGRTYEQYF. CDR3 in DNA: TGTGCCAGCAGTTTAGCAGGGCGAACCTACGAGCAGTACTTC. The whole variable domain, filled in from reference TRBV28 and TRBJ2-7, reads DVKVTQSSRYLVKRTGEKVFLECVQDMDHENMFWYRQDPGLGLRLIYFSYDVKMKEKGDIPEGYSVSREKKERFSLILESASTNQTSMYLCASSLAGRTYEQYFGPGTRLTVT.